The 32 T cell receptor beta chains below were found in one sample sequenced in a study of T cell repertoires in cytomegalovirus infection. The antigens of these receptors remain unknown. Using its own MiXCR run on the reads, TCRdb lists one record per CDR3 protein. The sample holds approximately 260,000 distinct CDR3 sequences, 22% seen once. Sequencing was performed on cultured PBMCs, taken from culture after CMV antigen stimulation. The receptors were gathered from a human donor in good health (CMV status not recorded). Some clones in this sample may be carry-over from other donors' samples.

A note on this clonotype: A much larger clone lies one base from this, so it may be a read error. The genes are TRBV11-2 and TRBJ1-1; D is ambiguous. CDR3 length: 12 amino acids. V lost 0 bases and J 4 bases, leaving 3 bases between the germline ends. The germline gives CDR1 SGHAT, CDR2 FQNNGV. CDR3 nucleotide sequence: TGTGCCAGCAGCTTAGAGGTCACTGAAGCTTTCTTT. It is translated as CASSLEVTEAFF.

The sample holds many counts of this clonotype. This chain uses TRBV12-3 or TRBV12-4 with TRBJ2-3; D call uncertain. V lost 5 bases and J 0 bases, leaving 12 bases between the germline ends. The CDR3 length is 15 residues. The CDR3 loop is CASSRDSLSTDTQYF. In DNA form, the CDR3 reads TGTGCCAGCAGTAGAGACTCGTTAAGCACAGATACGCAGTATTTT.

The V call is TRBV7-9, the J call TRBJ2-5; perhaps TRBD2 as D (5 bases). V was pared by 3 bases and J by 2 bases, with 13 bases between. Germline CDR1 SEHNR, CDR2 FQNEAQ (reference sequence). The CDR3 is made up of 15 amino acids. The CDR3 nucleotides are TGTGCCAGCAGCTTTCTGCTAGGCGGGCAAGAGACCCAGTACTTC. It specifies CASSFLLGGQETQYF.

This CDR3 is CASSLTGGYTDTQYF. The DNA for the CDR3 is TGTGCCAGCAGCCTGACAGGGGGTTATACAGATACGCAGTATTTT. The chain uses TRBV11-2 and TRBJ2-3, with TRBD1 matching 9 bases. The CDR3 contains 15 residues. Germline assignment: CDR1 SGHAT and CDR2 FQNNGV. J lost 3 bases, V lost 5 bases, and 6 bases had no gene match.

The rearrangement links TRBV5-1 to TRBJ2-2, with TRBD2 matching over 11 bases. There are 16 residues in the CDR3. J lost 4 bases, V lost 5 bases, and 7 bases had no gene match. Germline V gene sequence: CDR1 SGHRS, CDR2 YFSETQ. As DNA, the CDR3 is TGCGCCAGCAGTCTACTAGCGGGAGTTGGCACCGGGGAGCTGTTTTTT. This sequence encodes CASSLLAGVGTGELFF.

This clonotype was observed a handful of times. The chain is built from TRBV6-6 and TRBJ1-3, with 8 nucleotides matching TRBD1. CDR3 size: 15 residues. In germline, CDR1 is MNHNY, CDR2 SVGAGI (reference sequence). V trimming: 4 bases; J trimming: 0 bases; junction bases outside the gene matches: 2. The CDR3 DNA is TGTGCCAGCAGTTCCGGGACAGGCTCTGGAAACACCATATATTTT. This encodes CASSSGTGSGNTIYF.

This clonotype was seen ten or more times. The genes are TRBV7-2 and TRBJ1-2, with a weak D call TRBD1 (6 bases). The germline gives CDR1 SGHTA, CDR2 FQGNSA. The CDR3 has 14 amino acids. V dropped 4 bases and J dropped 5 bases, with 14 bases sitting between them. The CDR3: CASSSDSPMYGYTF. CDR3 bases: TGTGCCAGCAGCTCGGACAGCCCGATGTATGGCTACACCTTC.

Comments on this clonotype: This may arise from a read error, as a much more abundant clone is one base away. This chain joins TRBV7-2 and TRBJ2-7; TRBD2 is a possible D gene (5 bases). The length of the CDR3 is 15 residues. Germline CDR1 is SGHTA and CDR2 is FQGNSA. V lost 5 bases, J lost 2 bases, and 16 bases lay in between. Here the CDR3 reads CASSLSLVSAYEQYF. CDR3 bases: TGTGCCAGCAGCCTCTCCCTCGTTAGCGCCTACGAGCAGTACTTC.

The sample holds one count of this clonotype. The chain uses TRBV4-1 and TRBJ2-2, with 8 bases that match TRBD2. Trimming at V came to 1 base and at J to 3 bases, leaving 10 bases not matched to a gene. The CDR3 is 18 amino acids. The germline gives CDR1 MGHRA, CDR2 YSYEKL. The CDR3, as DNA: TGCGCCAGCAGCCAAGGAGGTCGTACTAGCGGATACACCGGGGAGCTGTTTTTT. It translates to CASSQGGRTSGYTGELFF.

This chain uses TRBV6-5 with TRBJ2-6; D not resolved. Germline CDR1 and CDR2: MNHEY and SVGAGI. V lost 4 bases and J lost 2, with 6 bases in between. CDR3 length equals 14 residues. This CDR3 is CASSSDPGANVLTF. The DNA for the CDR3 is TGTGCCAGCAGTTCCGACCCTGGGGCCAACGTCCTGACTTTC.

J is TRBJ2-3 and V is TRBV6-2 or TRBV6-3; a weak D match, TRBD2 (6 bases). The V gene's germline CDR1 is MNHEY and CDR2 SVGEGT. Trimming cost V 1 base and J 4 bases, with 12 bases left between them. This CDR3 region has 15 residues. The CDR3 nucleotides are TGTGCCAGCAGTTACTACGGAGGGATGGCAGATACGCAGTATTTT. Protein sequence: CASSYYGGMADTQYF.

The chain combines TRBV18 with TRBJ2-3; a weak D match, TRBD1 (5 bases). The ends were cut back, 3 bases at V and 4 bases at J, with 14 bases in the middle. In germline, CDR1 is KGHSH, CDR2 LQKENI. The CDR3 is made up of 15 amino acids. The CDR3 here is CASSPDTIFADTQYF. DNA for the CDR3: TGTGCCAGCTCACCGGACACAATATTCGCAGATACGCAGTATTTT.

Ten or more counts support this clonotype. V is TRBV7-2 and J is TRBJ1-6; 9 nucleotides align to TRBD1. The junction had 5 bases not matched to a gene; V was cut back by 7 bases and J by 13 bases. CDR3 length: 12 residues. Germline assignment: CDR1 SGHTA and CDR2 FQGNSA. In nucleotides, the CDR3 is TGTGCCAGCAACCCGGACAGGGGCCCCCTCCACTTT. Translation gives CASNPDRGPLHF.

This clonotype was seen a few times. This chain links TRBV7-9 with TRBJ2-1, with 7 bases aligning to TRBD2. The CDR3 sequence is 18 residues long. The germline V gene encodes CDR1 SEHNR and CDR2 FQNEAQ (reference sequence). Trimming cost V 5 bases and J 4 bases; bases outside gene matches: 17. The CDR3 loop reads CASSPREVEGTSYNEQFF. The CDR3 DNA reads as TGTGCCAGCAGCCCCCGGGAGGTAGAGGGAACGTCTTACAATGAGCAGTTCTTC.

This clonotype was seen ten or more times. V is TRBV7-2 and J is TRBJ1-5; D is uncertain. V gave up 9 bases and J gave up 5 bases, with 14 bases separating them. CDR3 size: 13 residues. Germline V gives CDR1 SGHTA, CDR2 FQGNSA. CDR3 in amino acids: CASTTMGDQPQHF. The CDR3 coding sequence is TGTGCCAGTACCACGATGGGCGATCAGCCCCAGCATTTT.

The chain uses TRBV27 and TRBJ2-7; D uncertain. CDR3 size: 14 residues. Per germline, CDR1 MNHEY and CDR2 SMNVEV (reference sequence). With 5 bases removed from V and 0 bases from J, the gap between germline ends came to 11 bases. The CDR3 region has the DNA TGTGCCAGCAGTCCTTCGTCCTACTCCTACGAGCAGTACGTC. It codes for CASSPSSYSYEQYV.

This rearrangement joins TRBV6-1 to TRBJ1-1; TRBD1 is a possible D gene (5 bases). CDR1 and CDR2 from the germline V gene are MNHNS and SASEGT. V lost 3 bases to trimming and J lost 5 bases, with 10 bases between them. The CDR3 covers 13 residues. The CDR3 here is CASSDGDRTEAFF. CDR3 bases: TGTGCCAGCAGTGATGGAGACAGAACTGAAGCTTTCTTT.

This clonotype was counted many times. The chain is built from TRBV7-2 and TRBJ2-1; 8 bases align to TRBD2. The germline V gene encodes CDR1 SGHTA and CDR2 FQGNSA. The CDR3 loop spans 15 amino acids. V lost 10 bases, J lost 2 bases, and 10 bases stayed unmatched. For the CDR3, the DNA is TGTGCCACCCTCGTAGGACTAGCCGCCTACAATGAGCAGTTCTTC. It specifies CATLVGLAAYNEQFF.

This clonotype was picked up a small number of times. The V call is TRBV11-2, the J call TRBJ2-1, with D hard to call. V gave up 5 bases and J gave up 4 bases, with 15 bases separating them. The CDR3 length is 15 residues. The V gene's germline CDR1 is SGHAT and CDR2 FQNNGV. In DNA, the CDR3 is TGTGCCAGCAGCCCCGGTGGAGTGTGGTACAATGAGCAGTTCTTC. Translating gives CASSPGGVWYNEQFF. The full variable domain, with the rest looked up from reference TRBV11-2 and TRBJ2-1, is EAGVAQSPRYKIIEKRQSVAFWCNPISGHATLYWYQQILGQGPKLLIQFQNNGVVDDSQLPKDRFSAERLKGVDSTLKIQPAKLEDSAVYLCASSPGGVWYNEQFFGPGTRLTVL.

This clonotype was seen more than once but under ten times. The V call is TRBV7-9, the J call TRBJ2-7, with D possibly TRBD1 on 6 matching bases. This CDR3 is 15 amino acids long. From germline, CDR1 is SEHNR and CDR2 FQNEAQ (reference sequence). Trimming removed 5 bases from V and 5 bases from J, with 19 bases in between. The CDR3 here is CASSGTPSGTHEQYV. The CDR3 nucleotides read TGTGCCAGCAGCGGGACACCCTCCGGAACCCACGAGCAGTACGTC.

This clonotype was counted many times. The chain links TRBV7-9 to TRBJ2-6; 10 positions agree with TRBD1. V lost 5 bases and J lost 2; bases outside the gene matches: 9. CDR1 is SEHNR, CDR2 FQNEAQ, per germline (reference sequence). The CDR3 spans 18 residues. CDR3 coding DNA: TGTGCCAGCAGCCCCCGGGGGACAGGGGTTCCTGGGGCCAACGTCCTGACTTTC. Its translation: CASSPRGTGVPGANVLTF.

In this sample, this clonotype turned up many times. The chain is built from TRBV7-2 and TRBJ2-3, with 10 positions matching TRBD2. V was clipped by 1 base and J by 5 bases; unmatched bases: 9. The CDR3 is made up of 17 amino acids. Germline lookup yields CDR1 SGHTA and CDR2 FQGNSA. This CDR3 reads CASSLGPSGSGGDTQYF. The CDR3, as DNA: TGTGCCAGCAGCTTAGGTCCTAGCGGGAGTGGTGGAGATACGCAGTATTTT. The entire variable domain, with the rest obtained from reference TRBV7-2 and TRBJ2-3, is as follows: GAGVSQSPSNKVTEKGKDVELRCDPISGHTALYWYRQSLGQGLEFLIYFQGNSAPDKSGLPSDRFSAERTGGSVSTLTIQRTQQEDSAVYLCASSLGPSGSGGDTQYFGPGTRLTVL.

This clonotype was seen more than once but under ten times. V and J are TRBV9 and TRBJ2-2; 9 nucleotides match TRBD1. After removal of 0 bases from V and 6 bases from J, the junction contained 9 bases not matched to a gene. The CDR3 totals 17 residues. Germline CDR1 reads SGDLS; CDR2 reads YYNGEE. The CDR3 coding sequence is TGTGCCAGCAGCGTAGCGGGGGGACAGGGAGGGGCCGGGGAGCTGTTTTTT. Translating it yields CASSVAGGQGGAGELFF.

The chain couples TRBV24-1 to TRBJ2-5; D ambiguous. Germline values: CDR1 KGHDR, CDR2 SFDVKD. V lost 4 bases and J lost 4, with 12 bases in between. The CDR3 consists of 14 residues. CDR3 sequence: CATSDPRKTETQYF. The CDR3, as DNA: TGTGCCACCAGTGACCCCAGGAAGACAGAGACCCAGTACTTC.

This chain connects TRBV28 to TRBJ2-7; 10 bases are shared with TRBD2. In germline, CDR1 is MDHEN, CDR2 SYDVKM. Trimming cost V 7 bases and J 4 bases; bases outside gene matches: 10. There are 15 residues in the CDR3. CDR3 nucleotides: TGTGCCAGCATCGAAGCGGCTAGCGGGAGTTACGAGCAGTACTTC. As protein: CASIEAASGSYEQYF.

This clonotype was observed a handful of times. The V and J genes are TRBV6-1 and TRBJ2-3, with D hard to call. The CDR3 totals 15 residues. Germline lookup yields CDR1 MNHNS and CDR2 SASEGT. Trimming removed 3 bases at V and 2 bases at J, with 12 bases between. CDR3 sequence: CASSDLYPHTDTQYF. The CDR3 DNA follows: TGTGCCAGCAGTGACCTTTACCCACACACAGATACGCAGTATTTT.

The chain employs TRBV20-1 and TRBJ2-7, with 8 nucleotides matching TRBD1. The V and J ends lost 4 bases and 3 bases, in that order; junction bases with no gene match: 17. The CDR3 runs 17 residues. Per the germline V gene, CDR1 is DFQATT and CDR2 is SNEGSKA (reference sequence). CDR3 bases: TGCAGTGCTATCTCCGGGACAGGACCCCTCGATGACTACGAGCAGTACTTC. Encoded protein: CSAISGTGPLDDYEQYF.

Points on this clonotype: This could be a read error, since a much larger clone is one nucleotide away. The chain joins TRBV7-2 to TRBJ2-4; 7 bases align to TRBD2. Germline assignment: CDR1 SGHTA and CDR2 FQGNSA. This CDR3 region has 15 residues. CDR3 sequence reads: CSSSQSGTNENIQYF. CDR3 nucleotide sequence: TGTTCCAGCAGCCAATCCGGGACTAACGAAAACATTCAGTACTTC.

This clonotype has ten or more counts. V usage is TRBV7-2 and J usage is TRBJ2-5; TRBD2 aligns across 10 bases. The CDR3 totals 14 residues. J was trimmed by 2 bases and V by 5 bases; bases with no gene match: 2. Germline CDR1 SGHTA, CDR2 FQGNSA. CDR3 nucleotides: TGTGCCAGCAGCATACTAGCGGGACAAGAGACCCAGTACTTC. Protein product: CASSILAGQETQYF.

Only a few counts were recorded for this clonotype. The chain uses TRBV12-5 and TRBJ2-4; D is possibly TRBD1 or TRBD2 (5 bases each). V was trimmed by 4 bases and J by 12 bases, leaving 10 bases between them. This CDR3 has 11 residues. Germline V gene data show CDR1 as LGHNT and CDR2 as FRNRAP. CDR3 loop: CASGSRDPQYF. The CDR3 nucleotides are TGTGCTAGTGGTTCCCGGGACCCTCAGTACTTC.

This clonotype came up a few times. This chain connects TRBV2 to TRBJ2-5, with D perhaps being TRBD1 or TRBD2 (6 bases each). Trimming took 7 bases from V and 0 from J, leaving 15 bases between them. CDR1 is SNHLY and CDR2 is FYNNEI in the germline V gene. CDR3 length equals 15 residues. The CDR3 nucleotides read TGTGCCAGCAACCCGACTAGGGGGTACCAAGAGACCCAGTACTTC. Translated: CASNPTRGYQETQYF.

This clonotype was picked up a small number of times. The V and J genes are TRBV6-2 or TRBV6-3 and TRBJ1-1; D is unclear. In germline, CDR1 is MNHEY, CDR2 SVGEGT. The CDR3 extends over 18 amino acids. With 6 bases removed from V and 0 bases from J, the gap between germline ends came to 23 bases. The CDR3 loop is CASSNRASAFLMNTEAFF. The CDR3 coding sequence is TGTGCCAGCAGCAACCGGGCCAGCGCTTTCTTAATGAACACTGAAGCTTTCTTT.